These T cell receptor beta chains were read from a single sample in a study of T-cell reconstitution after alpha-beta-depleted transplantation in children. TCRdb redid the calling of the PCR reads with MiXCR, one entry per CDR3 protein. The sample has approximately 980,000 distinct CDR3 sequences, around 30% seen once; the top ten hold roughly 28%. This specimen consisted of PBMCs, mostly from graft donor cells, obtained 360 days after TCRalphabeta/CD19-depleted stem cell transplant. The receptors were sampled from a boy under three years old who had a stem cell transplant for SCID, so the T cells may come from the graft donor. Each CDR3 is given with its conserved first and last residue. The D gene is left open where the match is weak. Not every row has a clone size; where given, it reads once, few, many or a size class.

TGCGCCAGCAGCTCGAGACAGGGCCCCACCGGGGAGCTGTTTTTT,CASSSRQGPTGELFF,TRBD1,15,TRBJ2-2,NA,TRBV5-1
TGTGCCAGCGCCCGAGGGGGCTTTCGGGAGCTGTTTTTT,CASARGGFRELFF,TRBD1,13,TRBJ2-2,NA,TRBV3-1
TGTGCCAGCCACAAGGGCGGGAGCTCCTACGAGCAGTACTTC,CASHKGGSSYEQYF,TRBD2,14,TRBJ2-7,NA,TRBV27
TGCAACACCCTAAGGGGGTTCGGCTGCGAGCAGTACTTC,CNTLRGFGCEQYF,NA,13,TRBJ2-7,NA,TRBV29-1
TGCAGTGCTAGGAAAGGGGGTGGAAACACCATATATTTT,CSARKGGGNTIYF,NA,13,TRBJ1-3,few,TRBV20-1
TGTGCCAGCAGCTTAGCATCTAGCGGGGGGGCAGAGCAGTACTTC,CASSLASSGGAEQYF,TRBD2,15,TRBJ2-7,few,TRBV7-9
TGCGCCAGCAGCTTGAGGTCAGGGAGCTCCTACAATGAGCAGTTCTTC,CASSLRSGSSYNEQFF,NA,16,TRBJ2-1,NA,TRBV5-1
TGTGCCAGCAGCCCAACGACCTGGAGCTCCTACAATGAGCAGTTCTTC,CASSPTTWSSYNEQFF,NA,16,TRBJ2-1,NA,TRBV4-2
TGTGCCAGCAGTCAACAGGGCAACTATGGCTACACCTTC,CASSQQGNYGYTF,NA,13,TRBJ1-2,few,TRBV12-3/TRBV12-4
TGTGCCAGCAGGACAGGGAGTACTGGGGCCAACGTCCTGACTTTC,CASRTGSTGANVLTF,TRBD1,15,TRBJ2-6,NA,TRBV28
TGTGCCAGCAGCTTGGGGCTCAGCTCACCCCTCCACTTT,CASSLGLSSPLHF,NA,13,TRBJ1-6,NA,TRBV7-9
TGTGCCAGCAGCCGAAGGGACAGGGGATTCTCGTTC,CASSRRDRGFSF,TRBD1,12,TRBJ2-1,few,TRBV3-1
TGTGCCAGTAGTATTTCTCATGAGCAGTTCTTC,CASSISHEQFF,NA,11,TRBJ2-1,NA,TRBV19
TGCGCCAGCAATTTTGGCGGGGACCACGAGCAGTACTTC,CASNFGGDHEQYF,NA,13,TRBJ2-7,NA,TRBV5-1
TGTGCCAGCAGCTTAGCGGACAGTAGGGGCAATCAGCCCCAGCATTTT,CASSLADSRGNQPQHF,NA,16,TRBJ1-5,NA,TRBV7-2
TGTGCCAGCAGCCGACAGGGGGCGGAATACAATGAGCAGTTCTTC,CASSRQGAEYNEQFF,TRBD1,15,TRBJ2-1,NA,TRBV6-1
TGTGCCAGCAGCGTCGGGGGGGCGGAGGGTACGCAGTATTTT,CASSVGGAEGTQYF,TRBD2,14,TRBJ2-3,NA,TRBV9
TGTGCCAGCAGCTTAGGGAGGGGGAGGGCAATGGTTCAAGAGACCCAGTACTTC,CASSLGRGRAMVQETQYF,NA,18,TRBJ2-5,NA,TRBV11-2
TGTGCCAGCAGCTATTTGGGTGGGGACAGTGATGAGCAGTTCTTC,CASSYLGGDSDEQFF,TRBD1,15,TRBJ2-1,NA,TRBV7-9
TGTGCCAGCAGCTCGCAGGAGAACACCGGGGAGCTGTTTTTT,CASSSQENTGELFF,NA,14,TRBJ2-2,NA,TRBV5-6
TGTGCCATGGGCAGTCTCACCGGGGAGCTGTTTTTT,CAMGSLTGELFF,NA,12,TRBJ2-2,few,TRBV10-3
TGCAGTGCTAGGCCAGGGCCGATAAAAGAGACCCAGTACTTC,CSARPGPIKETQYF,NA,14,TRBJ2-5,NA,TRBV20-1
TGCAGTGCCCCCCTCCAGCGGGGGACAGATACGCAGTATTTT,CSAPLQRGTDTQYF,TRBD2,14,TRBJ2-3,NA,TRBV20-1
TGCAGTGCTAGTCCTCACCGGGACAGGGGGTACAATGAGCAGTTCTTC,CSASPHRDRGYNEQFF,TRBD1,16,TRBJ2-1,NA,TRBV20-1
TGCAGTGCTAGAGGCACAGGGATGTGGACTGAAGCTTTCTTT,CSARGTGMWTEAFF,NA,14,TRBJ1-1,NA,TRBV20-1
TGTGCCAGCAGCTTATCTCCCGGGGAGCTGTTTTTT,CASSLSPGELFF,NA,12,TRBJ2-2,many,TRBV7-3
TGTGCCAGCAGTTACATCGGCCCGAAACTGTTTTTT,CASSYIGPKLFF,NA,12,TRBJ1-4,few,TRBV6-2/TRBV6-3
TGTGCCAGCAGTAAGCTGCACACAGATACGCAGTATTTT,CASSKLHTDTQYF,NA,13,TRBJ2-3,few,TRBV27
TGCAGCGTTGAAGACCCGAAAGGGCGACTCTTC,CSVEDPKGRLF,NA,11,TRBJ1-2,NA,TRBV29-1
TGTGCCAGCAGCCGACTAGCGGGGAGGAGGGATACGCAGTATTTT,CASSRLAGRRDTQYF,TRBD2,15,TRBJ2-3,NA,TRBV12-3/TRBV12-4
TGCGCCAGCGTCCCAGAACGCCCTAGCACAGATACGCAGTATTTT,CASVPERPSTDTQYF,NA,15,TRBJ2-3,NA,TRBV5-1
TGTGCCAGCAGCCAATCGGCGGGGACCACTGAAGCTTTCTTT,CASSQSAGTTEAFF,NA,14,TRBJ1-1,NA,TRBV16
TGTGCCAGCAGACCAGGGTTTAATGAAAAACTGTTTTTT,CASRPGFNEKLFF,NA,13,TRBJ1-4,NA,TRBV12-3/TRBV12-4